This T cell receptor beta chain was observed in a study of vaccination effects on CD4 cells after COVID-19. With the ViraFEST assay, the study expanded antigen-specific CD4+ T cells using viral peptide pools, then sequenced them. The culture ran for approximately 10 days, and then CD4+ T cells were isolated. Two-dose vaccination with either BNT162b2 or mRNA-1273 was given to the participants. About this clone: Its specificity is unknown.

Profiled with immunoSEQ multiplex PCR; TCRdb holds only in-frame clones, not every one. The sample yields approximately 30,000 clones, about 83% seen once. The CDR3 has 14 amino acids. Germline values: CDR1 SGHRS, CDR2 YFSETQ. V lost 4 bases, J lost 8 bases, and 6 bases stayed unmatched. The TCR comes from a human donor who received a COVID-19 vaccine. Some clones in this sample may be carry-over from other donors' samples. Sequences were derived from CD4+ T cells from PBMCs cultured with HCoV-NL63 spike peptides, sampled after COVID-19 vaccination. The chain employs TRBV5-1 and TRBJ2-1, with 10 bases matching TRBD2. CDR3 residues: CASSGGLAWDEQFF. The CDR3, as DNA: TGCGCCAGCAGCGGGGGACTAGCGTGGGATGAGCAGTTCTTC.